Listed below are T cell receptor beta chains from one sample, sequenced in a study of PD-1 blockade in classical Hodgkin lymphoma. This table comes from immunoSEQ multiplex PCR, and its TCRdb copy is limited to in-frame clones, with some not included. The sample holds tens of thousands of clones, under 80% seen once. The specimen comprised peripheral blood mononuclear cells (PBMCs), sampled before the fourth cycle of nivolumab. The origin of the receptors is a human donor with classical Hodgkin lymphoma. Each CDR3 is given with its conserved first and last residue. The D gene is left open where the match is weak. Size is omitted from some rows. Given values are once, few, many or a class for expanded clones.

D gene: .
J gene: TRBJ1-2
clone size: .
V gene: TRBV7-6
CDR3 DNA: TGTGCCAGCAGCTTAGCGGCCGGATCAGGCTACACCTTC
CDR3 protein: CASSLAAGSGYTF

D gene: .
J gene: TRBJ1-1
clone size: .
V gene: TRBV18
CDR3 DNA: TGTGCCAGCTCACCACGGGGGGGGTCGAACATGAACACTGAAGCTTTCTTT
CDR3 protein: CASSPRGGSNMNTEAFF

D gene: TRBD2
J gene: TRBJ2-5
clone size: once
V gene: TRBV7-2
CDR3 DNA: TGTGCCAGCAGCAATGCCGGACTAGCGGGATGGGAGACCCAGTACTTC
CDR3 protein: CASSNAGLAGWETQYF

D gene: .
J gene: TRBJ1-2
clone size: .
V gene: TRBV7-2
CDR3 DNA: TGTGCCAGCAGTCCGGAGGGGTTAGCTAACTATGGCTACACCTTC
CDR3 protein: CASSPEGLANYGYTF

D gene: TRBD1
J gene: TRBJ2-5
clone size: .
V gene: TRBV5-6
CDR3 DNA: TGTGCCAGCAGCTTAGGACAGGGGTGGGAGACCCAGTACTTC
CDR3 protein: CASSLGQGWETQYF

D gene: .
J gene: TRBJ2-5
clone size: .
V gene: TRBV27
CDR3 DNA: TGTGCCAGCAGTTTATCGGCGGTAGCCCGCCAGACCCAGTACTTC
CDR3 protein: CASSLSAVARQTQYF

D gene: .
J gene: TRBJ2-1
clone size: .
V gene: TRBV6-1
CDR3 DNA: TGTGCCAGCAGTCCTAGGGGGTCCTCCTACAATGAGCAGTTCTTC
CDR3 protein: CASSPRGSSYNEQFF

D gene: .
J gene: TRBJ1-1
clone size: .
V gene: TRBV10-1
CDR3 DNA: TGCGCCAGCAGTGAGCACAGGGCGATGAACACTGAAGCTTTCTTT
CDR3 protein: CASSEHRAMNTEAFF

D gene: TRBD1
J gene: TRBJ1-2
clone size: .
V gene: TRBV29-1
CDR3 DNA: TGCAGCGTTACCTTTCCCGGGACAGCATCTTTGAACTACACCTTC
CDR3 protein: CSVTFPGTASLNYTF

D gene: .
J gene: TRBJ1-1
clone size: .
V gene: TRBV7-6
CDR3 DNA: TGTGCCAGCAGCTTAGCAATCCGAGGACAGAAGGGCACTGAAGCTTTCTTT
CDR3 protein: CASSLAIRGQKGTEAFF

D gene: .
J gene: TRBJ2-6
clone size: .
V gene: TRBV19
CDR3 DNA: TGTGCCAGTAGAAAGTCAAACTCTGGGGCCAACGTCCTGACTTTC
CDR3 protein: CASRKSNSGANVLTF

D gene: .
J gene: TRBJ1-3
clone size: .
V gene: TRBV19
CDR3 DNA: TGTGCCAGTAGTGTAGAGAGCTCTGGAAACACCATATATTTT
CDR3 protein: CASSVESSGNTIYF

D gene: TRBD1
J gene: TRBJ1-1
clone size: .
V gene: TRBV2
CDR3 DNA: TGTGCCAGCTCAGGACAGGGGGGCACTGAAGCTTCCTTT
CDR3 protein: CASSGQGGTEASF

D gene: .
J gene: TRBJ2-3
clone size: .
V gene: TRBV15
CDR3 DNA: TGTGCCACCAGCACACAGGGTGTACCCACAGATACGCAGTATTTT
CDR3 protein: CATSTQGVPTDTQYF

D gene: .
J gene: TRBJ1-1
clone size: .
V gene: TRBV11-3
CDR3 DNA: TGTGCCAGCATCCTTGGACAGAAAGGGGAAGCTTTCTTT
CDR3 protein: CASILGQKGEAFF

D gene: .
J gene: TRBJ1-1
clone size: .
V gene: TRBV30
CDR3 DNA: TGTGCCTGGAGATTGGTACGGCTTCGGGGGAACACTGAAGCTTTCTTT
CDR3 protein: CAWRLVRLRGNTEAFF

D gene: .
J gene: TRBJ1-1
clone size: .
V gene: TRBV11-2
CDR3 DNA: TGTGCCAGCAGCTTAGGAAGGGCAGGGAACACTGAAGCTTTCTTT
CDR3 protein: CASSLGRAGNTEAFF

D gene: TRBD2
J gene: TRBJ2-2
clone size: .
V gene: TRBV7-2
CDR3 DNA: TGTGCCAGCAGCTTCGGGCTAGCGGTGGGGGAGCTGTTTTTT
CDR3 protein: CASSFGLAVGELFF

D gene: .
J gene: TRBJ1-4
clone size: .
V gene: TRBV4-1
CDR3 DNA: TGCGCCAGCAGCCAAGAAGGCAGCTATAATGAAAAACTGTTTTTT
CDR3 protein: CASSQEGSYNEKLFF

D gene: TRBD2
J gene: TRBJ2-5
clone size: .
V gene: TRBV5-6
CDR3 DNA: TGTGCCAGCACGTTAGCGGGAGGGCCGGGGCAGACCCAGTACTTC
CDR3 protein: CASTLAGGPGQTQYF

D gene: .
J gene: TRBJ2-7
clone size: .
V gene: TRBV19
CDR3 DNA: TGTGCCAGTAGTAGCGGATTCTCCTACGAGCAGTACTTC
CDR3 protein: CASSSGFSYEQYF

D gene: .
J gene: TRBJ1-1
clone size: .
V gene: TRBV7-2
CDR3 DNA: TGTGCCAGCAGTTTAGACGGCCTGAACACTGAAGCTTTCTTT
CDR3 protein: CASSLDGLNTEAFF

D gene: .
J gene: TRBJ2-2
clone size: .
V gene: TRBV6-4
CDR3 DNA: TGTGCCAGCAGTGTAGAGGGGAACACCGGGGAGCTGTTTTTT
CDR3 protein: CASSVEGNTGELFF

D gene: .
J gene: TRBJ1-1
clone size: .
V gene: TRBV9
CDR3 DNA: TGTGCCAGCAGCGCCAACCCGGGGGAGCTGAACACTGAAGCTTTCTTT
CDR3 protein: CASSANPGELNTEAFF

D gene: .
J gene: TRBJ1-3
clone size: .
V gene: TRBV6-6
CDR3 DNA: TGTGCCAGCCTTACTGCAATAGGAAACACCATATATTTT
CDR3 protein: CASLTAIGNTIYF

D gene: .
J gene: TRBJ2-1
clone size: .
V gene: TRBV9
CDR3 DNA: TGTGCCAGCAGCGTCTCCCAGGGGTCAGGCTACAATGAGCAGTTCTTC
CDR3 protein: CASSVSQGSGYNEQFF

D gene: .
J gene: TRBJ2-7
clone size: few
V gene: TRBV14
CDR3 DNA: TGTGCCAGCAGCAGATCGGGACTCCGGGCCACCTACGAGCAGTACTTC
CDR3 protein: CASSRSGLRATYEQYF

D gene: TRBD1
J gene: TRBJ1-2
clone size: .
V gene: TRBV28
CDR3 DNA: TGTGCCAGCAGTCTCCCCAGCCAATCCGGGACAGGGGGCTATAACTATGGCTACACCTTC
CDR3 protein: CASSLPSQSGTGGYNYGYTF

D gene: TRBD2
J gene: TRBJ2-3
clone size: few
V gene: TRBV19
CDR3 DNA: TGTGCCAGTAGACATCATACAGGACTAGCGGGAGGGCCTACAGATACGCAGTATTTT
CDR3 protein: CASRHHTGLAGGPTDTQYF